Shown below are 9 T cell receptor beta chains from a single sample sequenced in a study of graft-versus-host responses after intestinal transplantation. Generated by immunoSEQ multiplex PCR, the TCRdb table keeps only in-frame clones and is missing some. The sample has under 9,000 clones, around a third seen once. Irradiated, violet-dye-labeled stimulator cells, around 200,000 in number, were plated with around 200,000 CFSE-labeled responder cells. The sample consisted of alloreactive CD8+ T cells from a mixed lymphocyte reaction culture, taken before transplantation. Stated subset: CFSE-low proliferating T cells sorted from approximately 6-day pre-transplant mixed lymphocyte reaction (GvH or HvG direction). The source of these receptors is a human patient who was an organ donor for intestinal transplantation.

V gene TRBV11-2 combines with J gene TRBJ2-2; D might be TRBD2 (6 bases). The CDR3 totals 14 residues. V lost 1 base and J 6 bases, leaving 9 bases between the germline ends. From germline, CDR1 is SGHAT and CDR2 FQNNGV. In DNA, the CDR3 is TGTGCCAGCAGCTTAGGGGGGGTACCCGGGGAGCTGTTTTTT. Its translation is CASSLGGVPGELFF.

In its sample, this clone ranks as medium-sized (0.01 to 0.1%). The J gene is TRBJ1-3, the V gene TRBV6-1; D perhaps matches TRBD1 (5 bases). Germline V gene lookup returns CDR1 MNHNS and CDR2 SASEGT. The germline V and J ends were trimmed by 2 bases and 0 bases, with 14 bases remaining between them. This CDR3 region has 17 residues. The CDR3 DNA sequence: TGTGCCAGCAGTGAATGGGGCCTCTGGTCCTCTGGAAACACCATATATTTT. Translated: CASSEWGLWSSGNTIYF.

This clone was seen a few times. The chain carries TRBV2 and TRBJ2-1; possible D gene TRBD2, 6 bases. This CDR3 spans 15 amino acids. Trimming took 2 bases from V and 1 from J, leaving 9 bases between them. The germline CDR1 and CDR2 sequences are SNHLY and FYNNEI. The CDR3 DNA reads TGTGCCAGCAGTGAAATGGGGGGATCCTACAATGAGCAGTTCTTC. Amino acid sequence: CASSEMGGSYNEQFF.

This clone is labeled as medium-sized. V usage is TRBV6-1 and J usage is TRBJ2-7; 8 nucleotides agree with TRBD2. Looked up from germline, CDR1 is MNHNS and CDR2 is SASEGT. The CDR3 is made up of 15 amino acids. The J segment lost 2 bases and the V segment lost 3 bases, leaving 6 bases of the junction unmatched. The chain's CDR3 is CASSDTREAPYEQYF. CDR3 in DNA: TGTGCCAGCAGTGACACGCGGGAGGCGCCCTACGAGCAGTACTTC.

This clone was seen only a few times. One end of the junction varies from germline; a read error may be responsible. The V call is TRBV4-2, the J call TRBJ2-1, with TRBD1 identical over 9 bases. Germline lookup yields CDR1 LGHNA and CDR2 YNFKEQ. The length of the CDR3 is 17 residues. The CDR3 loop is CASSQGEDRGGYSEQFF. The CDR3 region has the DNA TGTGCCAGCAGCCAAGGCGAGGACAGGGGAGGGTACAGTGAGCAGTTCTTC.

This clone was counted between two and nine times. The chain joins TRBV7-9 to TRBJ2-1, with D possibly matching TRBD2 (5 bases). The germline V gene encodes CDR1 SEHNR and CDR2 FQNEAQ (reference sequence). CDR3 size: 14 residues. V was clipped by 5 bases and J by 1 base, with 9 bases between them. Here the CDR3 reads CASSPWESYNEQFF. The CDR3 coding sequence is TGTGCCAGCAGCCCATGGGAGTCCTACAATGAGCAGTTCTTC. Full variable domain (remainder filled in from reference TRBV7-9 and TRBJ2-1): DTGVSQNPRHKITKRGQNVTFRCDPISEHNRLYWYRQTLGQGPEFLTYFQNEAQLEKSRLLSDRFSAERPKGSFSTLEIQRTEQGDSAMYLCASSPWESYNEQFFGPGTRLTVL.

This clone showed up just a few times. The rearrangement uses TRBV21-1 and TRBJ1-5; TRBD1, as called in the table, went unchecked against the DNA. TRBV21-1 is a listed pseudogene. There are 16 residues in the CDR3. CDR3 sequence: CASLRALDRSNQPQHF. For the CDR3, the DNA is TGTGCCAGCCTACGGGCCTTGGACAGGAGCAATCAGCCCCAGCATTTT.

As for this clone: A single base separates this from a much larger clone, so it may be a read error. The chain couples TRBV6-5 to TRBJ1-5, with D uncertain. V was shortened by 2 bases and J by 3 bases, with 8 bases between the two germline ends. The V gene's germline CDR1 is MNHEY and CDR2 SVGAGI. The CDR3 contains 14 residues. This CDR3 reads CASSYPPHNQPQHF. DNA of the CDR3: TGTGCCAGCAGTTACCCCCCCCACAATCAGCCCCAGCATTTT.

This rearrangement joins TRBV5-4 to TRBJ2-5; 7 positions agree with TRBD1. Germline CDR1 reads SGHNT; CDR2 reads YYREEE (reference sequence). This CDR3 is 14 amino acids long. V shed 2 bases, J shed 2 bases, and the junction held 3 bases outside the gene matches. The CDR3 loop reads CASSFRDRQETQYF. As DNA, the CDR3 is TGTGCCAGCAGCTTCCGGGACAGACAAGAGACCCAGTACTTC.